The 27 T cell receptor beta chains reported below all come from one sample, sequenced in a study of regulatory T cells in long-lasting Graves disease. The time point: persistent/refractory GD, antithyroid drugs over 5 years with positive TRAb. Scientists built the TCR library using RNA that was extracted from PBMCs. HTBI primers from iRepertoire and Arm-PCR of CDR3 regions yielded the TCR beta libraries. TCRdb recomputed calls from the multiplex PCR reads with MiXCR, one row per CDR3 protein. Here the sample spans fewer than 600,000 distinct CDR3 sequences, 20% to 25% being singletons. This specimen was peripheral blood mononuclear cells (PBMCs), taken when the disease was refractory, from a patient treated with antithyroid drugs. The receptors stem from a female donor with Graves disease.

This clonotype has ten or more counts. At one of its ends the junction is not consistent with the germline gene, which may arise from a read error. V is TRBV28 and J is TRBJ1-1; the D is unclear. The CDR3 extends over 16 amino acids. The germline V gene has CDR1 MDHEN and CDR2 SYDVKM. The CDR3 coding sequence is TGTGCCAGCAACCTTTGGACGGATCCTAGGAACGCTGAAGCTTTCTTT. It specifies CASNLWTDPRNAEAFF.

Many counts were recorded for this clonotype. The rearrangement uses TRBV12-3 or TRBV12-4 and TRBJ1-2; the match to TRBD1 covers 7 bases. The CDR3 has 15 residues. J was trimmed by 3 bases and V by 4 bases; bases with no gene match: 8. CDR3 coding DNA: TGTGCCAGCAGTTACGGGACAGTCCGGGACTATGGCTACACCTTC. Translated: CASSYGTVRDYGYTF.

The rearrangement links TRBV6-1 to TRBJ2-5, with 7 bases fitting TRBD1. This CDR3 has 14 residues. CDR1 MNHNS and CDR2 SASEGT come from the germline V gene. V lost 7 bases, J lost 7 bases, and 12 bases stayed unmatched. CDR3 protein: CASTKAGGLVTQYF. The CDR3 DNA sequence: TGTGCCAGCACCAAGGCAGGGGGATTAGTGACCCAGTACTTC.

The rearrangement uses TRBV6-1 and TRBJ1-2; 10 bases line up with TRBD1. The CDR3 runs to 14 residues. The V gene's germline CDR1 is MNHNS and CDR2 SASEGT. The trim removed 5 bases at V and 5 bases at J, leaving 5 bases unmatched. The CDR3: CASSPGQGPYGYTF. The CDR3 DNA reads TGTGCCAGCAGTCCGGGACAGGGGCCTTATGGCTACACCTTC.

This clonotype was detected a few times. The gene calls are TRBV13 and TRBJ1-2; TRBD1 agrees at 8 bases. The CDR3 has 16 residues. The germline CDR1 and CDR2 sequences are PRHDT and FYEKMQ (reference sequence). V lost 4 bases to trimming and J lost 3 bases; unmatched junction nucleotides: 10. CDR3 loop: CASSWDGDRSYYGYTF. Here the CDR3 DNA reads TGTGCCAGCAGCTGGGATGGGGACAGGAGTTACTATGGCTACACCTTC.

In this sample, this clonotype turned up many times. The chain recombines TRBV28 with TRBJ1-5; 10 bases line up with TRBD1. From germline, CDR1 is MDHEN and CDR2 SYDVKM. The CDR3 runs 15 residues. The ends lost 3 bases at V and 5 bases at J; junction bases unmatched: 4. The CDR3 sequence: CASSFGGQGYQPQHF. In nucleotides, the CDR3 is TGTGCCAGCAGTTTCGGGGGACAGGGGTATCAGCCCCAGCATTTT.

This clonotype has just a few counts. Possible read error: a much larger clone is one base away. J is TRBJ2-5 and V is TRBV7-2; no definite D call. The length of the CDR3 is 14 residues. Trimming took off 5 bases at V and 5 bases at J, with 15 bases between the two ends. The germline V gene has CDR1 SGHTA and CDR2 FQGNSA. CDR3 amino acids: CTSSRTREGETQYF. The CDR3 DNA sequence: TGTACCAGCAGCCGAACTCGTGAAGGGGAGACCCAGTACTTC.

This clonotype has ten or more counts. The chain carries TRBV5-1 and TRBJ1-1, with D maybe TRBD1 (6 bases). V lost 0 bases and J 5 bases, leaving 11 bases between the germline ends. CDR1 and CDR2 (germline): SGHRS, YFSETQ. The CDR3 consists of 14 residues. The CDR3, as DNA: TGCGCCAGCAGCTTGGACGCGGGGGCAACTGAAGCTTTCTTT. Translated: CASSLDAGATEAFF.

This clonotype has a count of ten or more. The chain is built from TRBV28 and TRBJ2-5; 11 bases align to TRBD2. V shed 3 bases and J 5 bases; nucleotides not matched to a gene: 8. In germline, CDR1 is MDHEN, CDR2 SYDVKM. The CDR3 sequence is 16 residues long. The CDR3 DNA reads TGTGCCAGCAGTTTGGGGCTAGCGGGAGGTTTTGAGACCCAGTACTTC. Amino acids: CASSLGLAGGFETQYF.

This clonotype was detected only a few times. The chain combines TRBV6-2 or TRBV6-3 with TRBJ1-2, with unresolved D. The V end lost 5 bases, the J end lost 2 bases, and 6 bases lay between the germline ends. The CDR3 spans 12 residues. Germline CDR1 MNHEY, CDR2 SVGEGT. For the CDR3, the DNA is TGTGCCAGCAGTGTGGAGAACTATGGCTACACCTTC. Amino acid sequence: CASSVENYGYTF.

This clonotype showed up just a few times. The chain carries TRBV30 and TRBJ1-6; TRBD1 is a possible D gene (5 bases). Trimming removed 0 bases from V and 10 bases from J, with 13 bases in between. CDR1 and CDR2 (germline): GTSNPN, SVGIG (reference sequence). This CDR3 region has 14 residues. The CDR3 sequence is CAWSVVGDGSPLHF. The CDR3 DNA is TGTGCCTGGAGTGTTGTAGGGGACGGCTCACCCCTCCACTTT. The whole variable domain, remainder taken from reference TRBV30 and TRBJ1-6, is SQTIHQWPATLVQPVGSPLSLECTVEGTSNPNLYWYRQAAGRGLQLLFYSVGIGQISSEVPQNLSASRPQDRQFILSSKKLLLSDSGFYLCAWSVVGDGSPLHFGNGTRLTVT.

This chain uses TRBV7-3 with TRBJ2-2; 8 positions agree with TRBD1. Unmatched junction bases numbered 6, after V lost 5 bases and J lost 4 bases. This CDR3 has 15 residues. CDR1 is SGHTA, CDR2 FQGTGA, per germline. The CDR3 loop reads CASSLNTGGTGELFF. The CDR3 coding sequence is TGTGCCAGCAGCCTAAATACAGGGGGCACCGGGGAGCTGTTTTTT.

The gene calls are TRBV5-1 and TRBJ1-1; D not certain. This CDR3 is 15 amino acids long. Trimming took off 1 base at V and 1 base at J, with 11 bases between the two ends. Germline lookup yields CDR1 SGHRS and CDR2 YFSETQ. In nucleotides, the CDR3 is TGCGCCAGCAGCTTGTGGCGGAGGAGGAACACTGAAGCTTTCTTT. This translates into CASSLWRRRNTEAFF.

As regards this clonotype: This may come from a read error, since a much larger clone is one base off. The V gene is TRBV20-1, the J gene TRBJ2-5; 7 bases agree with TRBD2. Germline values: CDR1 DFQATT, CDR2 SNEGSKA (reference sequence). This CDR3 contains 15 residues. V was clipped by 8 bases and J by 5 bases; unmatched bases: 17. The CDR3 bases are TGCAGTACAGAGCGCGGGGGAAAGATGATGGAGACCCAGTACTTC. Its protein product is CSTERGGKMMETQYF.

CDR3 protein: CSARELGRLNTEAFF. The CDR3 nucleotides are TGCAGTGCTAGAGAGTTGGGACGGCTGAACACTGAAGCTTTCTTT. This chain links TRBV20-1 with TRBJ1-1, with D tentatively TRBD1 (5 bases). Germline CDR1 and CDR2: DFQATT and SNEGSKA (reference sequence). Trimming left V 0 bases short and J 0 bases short, with 11 bases between. The CDR3 totals 15 residues.

This clonotype occurred many times. The V and J genes are TRBV6-1 and TRBJ2-7; 8 nucleotides line up with TRBD1. Germline CDR1 MNHNS, CDR2 SASEGT. V gave up 7 bases and J gave up 4 bases; unmatched junction bases: 6. The CDR3 sequence is 13 residues long. In DNA form, the CDR3 reads TGTGCCAGCACGGGACAGGATCGATACGAGCAGTACTTC. This sequence encodes CASTGQDRYEQYF.

The chain employs TRBV18 and TRBJ1-1, with TRBD1 matching over 9 bases. Trimming removed 5 bases from V and 4 bases from J; junction bases left unmatched: 8. There are 15 residues in the CDR3. Germline V gene data show CDR1 as KGHSH and CDR2 as LQKENI. DNA for the CDR3: TGTGCCAGCTCATCTACTCCGGGACAGGGCACTGAAGCTTTCTTT. Translated, it gives CASSSTPGQGTEAFF.

The chain carries TRBV7-9 and TRBJ1-5, with 8 bases fitting TRBD1. In germline, CDR1 is SEHNR, CDR2 FQNEAQ (reference sequence). The V and J ends lost 5 bases and 6 bases, in that order; junction bases with no gene match: 9. This CDR3 has 15 amino acids. CDR3 amino acids: CASSTYDRGGQPQHF. The CDR3 DNA is TGTGCCAGCAGCACGTACGACAGGGGAGGTCAGCCCCAGCATTTT.

This clonotype has at least ten counts. The J gene is TRBJ2-5, the V gene TRBV28; D gene unclear. Germline CDR1 MDHEN, CDR2 SYDVKM. This CDR3 has 12 amino acids. Trimming shortened V by 4 bases and J by 5 bases, and 8 bases separated the two germline ends. The CDR3 DNA is TGTGCCAGCAGTTCGGGTTCGGAGACCCAGTACTTC. It encodes CASSSGSETQYF.

The table lists this clonotype with many counts. Here the CDR3 reads CASSGADRNTEAFF. CDR3 DNA: TGTGCCAGCAGTGGGGCAGACAGGAACACTGAAGCTTTCTTT. V and J are TRBV27 and TRBJ1-1; a possible D gene is TRBD1 (5 bases). V dropped 5 bases and J dropped 1 base, with 11 bases sitting between them. The CDR3 is 14 residues long. From germline, CDR1 is MNHEY and CDR2 SMNVEV (reference sequence).

In this sample, this clonotype turned up a few times. The V and J genes are TRBV2 and TRBJ2-1; 11 bases agree with TRBD2. The V and J ends lost 8 bases and 6 bases, in that order; junction bases with no gene match: 6. Germline assignment: CDR1 SNHLY and CDR2 FYNNEI. This CDR3 region has 14 residues. The CDR3 DNA follows: TGTGCCAGCCTAGGCCTAGCGGGGGGCAATGAGCAGTTCTTC. The encoded protein is CASLGLAGGNEQFF.

The chain couples TRBV10-3 to TRBJ1-5; the D gene is possibly TRBD1 (6 bases). The CDR3 covers 17 residues. Trimming took 0 bases from V and 7 from J, leaving 19 bases between them. Germline-derived CDR1 and CDR2 are ENHRY and SYGVKD. The CDR3 loop is CAISESIKGGVWQPQHF. The CDR3 nucleotides are TGTGCCATCAGTGAGTCGATAAAGGGGGGCGTCTGGCAGCCCCAGCATTTT.

This clonotype was observed many times. For the CDR3, the DNA is TGCAGTGCTAGAGTGACTAGCGGGAGTAGTCACTACGAGCAGTACTTC. Amino acid sequence: CSARVTSGSSHYEQYF. V usage is TRBV20-1 and J usage is TRBJ2-7; TRBD2 matches 12 bases. Germline CDR1 reads DFQATT; CDR2 reads SNEGSKA (reference sequence). With 1 base clipped from V and 3 bases from J, the junction kept 7 bases outside the gene matches. This CDR3 comprises 16 residues.

Of note for this clonotype: Given a much more abundant clone one base away, this may be a read error. V is TRBV7-2 and J is TRBJ2-7; D gene ambiguous. CDR1 and CDR2 from the germline V gene are SGHTA and FQGNSA. The CDR3 totals 12 residues. V was pared by 5 bases and J by 6 bases, with 11 bases between. CDR3 residues: CASSPPACEQYF. In DNA, the CDR3 is TGTGCCAGCAGCCCACCCGCCTGCGAGCAGTACTTC. Full variable domain (missing parts from reference TRBV7-2 and TRBJ2-7): GAGVSQSPSNKVTEKGKDVELRCDPISGHTALYWYRQSLGQGLEFLIYFQGNSAPDKSGLPSDRFSAERTGGSVSTLTIQRTQQEDSAVYLCASSPPACEQYFGPGTRLTVT.

Ten or more counts support this clonotype. The rearrangement joins TRBV28 to TRBJ1-2, with TRBD1 identical over 9 bases. Germline-derived CDR1 and CDR2 are MDHEN and SYDVKM. CDR3 length: 17 amino acids. The V gene end was trimmed by 2 bases and the J gene end by 4 bases; junction bases not matched to a gene: 11. CDR3 in DNA: TGTGCCAGCAGTTTACGGAACAGGGGGCGGCCCTCCTATGGCTACACCTTC. Encoded protein: CASSLRNRGRPSYGYTF.

The CDR3, as DNA: TGTGCCAGCAGTCCGTCCGGCTATGGCTACACCTTC. Translation gives CASSPSGYGYTF. The genes are TRBV27 and TRBJ1-2; D is ambiguous. CDR1 and CDR2 (germline): MNHEY, SMNVEV (reference sequence). Between the trimmed V and J ends, which lost 5 bases and 4 bases, there was a span of 8 bases. This CDR3 region has 12 residues.

The gene calls are TRBV28 and TRBJ2-4; TRBD2 matches 8 bases. CDR3 length equals 13 residues. Germline CDR1 reads MDHEN; CDR2 reads SYDVKM. The V and J ends lost 7 bases and 7 bases, in that order; junction bases with no gene match: 6. As DNA, the CDR3 is TGTGCCAGCAAGACGGTAGCGGGGAACATTCAGTACTTC. Its protein product is CASKTVAGNIQYF.